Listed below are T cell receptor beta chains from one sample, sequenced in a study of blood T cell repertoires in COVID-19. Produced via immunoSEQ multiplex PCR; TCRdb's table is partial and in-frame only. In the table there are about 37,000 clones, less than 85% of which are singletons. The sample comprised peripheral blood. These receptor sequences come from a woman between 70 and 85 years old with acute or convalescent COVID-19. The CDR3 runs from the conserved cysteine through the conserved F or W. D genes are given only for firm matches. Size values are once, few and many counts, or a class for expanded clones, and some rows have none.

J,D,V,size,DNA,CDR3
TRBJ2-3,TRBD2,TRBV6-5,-,TGTGCCAGCAGTTACTCGATTTACAGGCGGGAGGATACGCAGTATTTT,CASSYSIYRREDTQYF
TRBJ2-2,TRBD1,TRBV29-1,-,TGCAGCGTTACAGACAGGGCGAACACCGGGGAGCTGTTTTTT,CSVTDRANTGELFF
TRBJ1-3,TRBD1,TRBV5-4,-,TGTGCCAGCAGCTCGCAGGGGGCAGGTGGAAACACCATATATTTT,CASSSQGAGGNTIYF
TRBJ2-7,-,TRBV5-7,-,TGTGCCAGCAGCCCGGGTATACGCTACGAGCAGTACTTC,CASSPGIRYEQYF
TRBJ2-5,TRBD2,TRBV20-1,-,TGCAGTGCTAGTCCAGCGGGGGGGCGTATAGAGACCCAGTACTTC,CSASPAGGRIETQYF
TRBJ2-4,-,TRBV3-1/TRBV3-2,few,TGTGCCACCAAACCAGAATCCCTAGCCAAAAACATTCAGTACTTC,CATKPESLAKNIQYF
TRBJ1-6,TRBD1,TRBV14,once,TGTGCCAGCAGCCTAGACAGGGGCAAGAATTCACCCCTCCACTTT,CASSLDRGKNSPLHF
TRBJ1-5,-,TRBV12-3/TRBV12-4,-,TGTGCCAGCAGTTTAGGGGGGGATGGTCCCCAGCATTTT,CASSLGGDGPQHF
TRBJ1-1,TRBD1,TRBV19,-,TGTGCCAGCCGGACAGGGTGGGTCTCGGGTTTAACTGAAGCTTTCTTT,CASRTGWVSGLTEAFF
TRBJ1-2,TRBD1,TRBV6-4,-,TGTGCCAGTAGACAGGGGGCTAACTATGGCTACACCTTC,CASRQGANYGYTF
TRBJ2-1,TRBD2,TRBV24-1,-,TGTGCCACCAGTGATTGGACTAGCGGGAGCTCCTACAATGAGCAGTTCTTC,CATSDWTSGSSYNEQFF
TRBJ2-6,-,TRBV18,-,TGTGCCAGCTCACCATTCGAACAGGGCTGGGGTTTCCGCTCTGGGGCCAACGTCCTGACTTTC,CASSPFEQGWGFRSGANVLTF
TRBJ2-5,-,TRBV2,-,TGTGCCAGCAGTGCTCTCCCTACGCGGACCCAGTACTTC,CASSALPTRTQYF
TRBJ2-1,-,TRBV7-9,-,TGTGCCAGCAGCTTATCATTCAGGGAAGGTGAGCAGTTCTTC,CASSLSFREGEQFF
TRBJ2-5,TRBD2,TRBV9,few,TGTGCCAGCAGCGGAGGACTAGCGGGGGAGACCCAGTACTTC,CASSGGLAGETQYF
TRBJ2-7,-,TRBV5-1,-,TGCGCCAGCAGCTTGGGGACTCACACCTACGAGCAGTACTTC,CASSLGTHTYEQYF
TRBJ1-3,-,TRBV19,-,TGTGCCAGCCTAGGGAAGGGGATTTCTGGAAACACCATATATTTT,CASLGKGISGNTIYF
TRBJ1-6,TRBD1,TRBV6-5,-,TGTGCCAGCAGAGGACAGGGAGTAGCCTCACCCCTCCACTTT,CASRGQGVASPLHF
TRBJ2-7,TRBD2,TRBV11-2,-,TGTGCCAGCAGCTCAGGACTAGCCGCTGTGGAGCAGTACTTC,CASSSGLAAVEQYF
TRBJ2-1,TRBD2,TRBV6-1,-,TGTGCCAGCAGTGAAGCGGGAGGGCCCTACAATGAGCAGTTCTTC,CASSEAGGPYNEQFF
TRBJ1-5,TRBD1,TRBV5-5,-,TGTGCCAGCAGCTCGTACAGGGGGGATCAGCCCCAGCATTTT,CASSSYRGDQPQHF
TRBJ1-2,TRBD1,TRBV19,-,TGTGCCAGTAGTCTAGGGACAGGGAGAAACTATGACTACACCTTC,CASSLGTGRNYDYTF
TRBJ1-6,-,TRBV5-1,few,TGCGCCAGCAGCTTGCAGGGCTCCTATAATTCACCCCTCCACTTT,CASSLQGSYNSPLHF
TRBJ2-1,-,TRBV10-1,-,TGCGCCAGCGCCTCCCGGGACAAGACCTACAATGAGCAGTTCTTC,CASASRDKTYNEQFF
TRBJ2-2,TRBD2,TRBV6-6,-,TGTGCCAGCAGGAGCGGGGGGTCGAACACCGGGGAGCTGTTTTTT,CASRSGGSNTGELFF
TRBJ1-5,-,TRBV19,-,TGTGCCAGTAGTATAGGAGGCAGGGGTGGCAATCAGCCCCAGCATTTT,CASSIGGRGGNQPQHF
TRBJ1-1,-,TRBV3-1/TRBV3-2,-,TGTGCCAGCACCTCAGAGAGCAGGGAAGCTTTCTTT,CASTSESREAFF
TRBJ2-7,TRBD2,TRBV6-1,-,TGTGCCAGCAGTGAACGCGGACTAGCGGGTTCGGTGCAGTACTTC,CASSERGLAGSVQYF
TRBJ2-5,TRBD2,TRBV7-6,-,TGTGCCAGCAGCTTAGCCCTGGGGACTAGCGGGAGTAAAGAGACCCAGTACTTC,CASSLALGTSGSKETQYF
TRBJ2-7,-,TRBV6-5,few,TGTGCCAGCAGAGCCCTTCCGGGACTGCCCTACGAGCAGTACTTC,CASRALPGLPYEQYF
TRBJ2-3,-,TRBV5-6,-,TGTGCCAGCAAAAGGGAGGCGGCAGATACGCAGTATTTT,CASKREAADTQYF
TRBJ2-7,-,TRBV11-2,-,TGTGCCAGCAGCTTGGCGGGGTTCGAGCAGTACTTC,CASSLAGFEQYF
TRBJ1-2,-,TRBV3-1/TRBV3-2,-,TGTGCCAGCAGCGGGCCTTATGGCTACACCTTC,CASSGPYGYTF
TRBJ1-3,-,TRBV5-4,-,TGTGCCAGCAGCGACCGTGGCGGTTGGTACTCTGGAAACACCATATATTTT,CASSDRGGWYSGNTIYF
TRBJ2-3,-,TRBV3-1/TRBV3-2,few,TGTGCCAGCAGCCAAGGGGCTGGGGGGGGCCAAGGTACGCAGTATTTT,CASSQGAGGGQGTQYF
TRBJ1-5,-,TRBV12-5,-,TGTGCTAGTGGTTTGGTATTAGGGGGAGGGACCGGCCAGCCCCAGCATTTT,CASGLVLGGGTGQPQHF
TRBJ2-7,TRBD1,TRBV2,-,TGTGCCAGCATGCTCCCCGGACAGGGGTCCTACGAGCAGTACTTC,CASMLPGQGSYEQYF
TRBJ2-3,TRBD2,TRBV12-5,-,TGTGCTAGTGGTTCGGTTAGGGCCGATGGGGGGGTTCATACAGATACGCAGTATTTT,CASGSVRADGGVHTDTQYF
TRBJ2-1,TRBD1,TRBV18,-,TGTGCCAGCTCACCTCTGGGACAGGGGTACAATGAGCAGTTCTTC,CASSPLGQGYNEQFF
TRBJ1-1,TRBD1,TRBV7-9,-,TGTGCCAGCAGCGAAGACAGGGTGAACACTGAAGCTTTCTTT,CASSEDRVNTEAFF
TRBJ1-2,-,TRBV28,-,TGTGCCAGCAGTTTTTACCAGGCGAACTATGGCTACACCTTC,CASSFYQANYGYTF
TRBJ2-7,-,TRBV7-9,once,TGTGCCAGCCGACGATTACAGGACTACGAGCAGTACTTC,CASRRLQDYEQYF
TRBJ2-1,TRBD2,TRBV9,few,TGTGCCAGCAGGGCAGGGACTAGCGGGAGTGGGTACAATGAGCAGTTCTTC,CASRAGTSGSGYNEQFF
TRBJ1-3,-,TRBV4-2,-,TGTGCCAGCAGCCAATTTCTCCCTACCGGAGGGGGAAACACCATATATTTT,CASSQFLPTGGGNTIYF
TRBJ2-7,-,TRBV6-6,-,TGTGCCAGCAGTTGGGCCAGGGATTCCTACGAGCAGTACTTC,CASSWARDSYEQYF
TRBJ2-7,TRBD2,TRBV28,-,TGTGCCAGCAGTCCCCATGGAGGCGGGAGGGCCTACGAGCAGTACTTC,CASSPHGGGRAYEQYF
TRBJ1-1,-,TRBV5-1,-,TGCGCCAGCAGCATAAAAAAGTCGACAGTAAACACTGAAGCTTTCTTT,CASSIKKSTVNTEAFF
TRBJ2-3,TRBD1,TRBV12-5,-,TGTGCTAGTGGTCAGGGGGACAGTGGAGCGACAGATACGCAGTATTTT,CASGQGDSGATDTQYF
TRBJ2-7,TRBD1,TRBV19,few,TGTGCCAGTAGCCCCGGACAGGGAGGTCGGCAGTACTTC,CASSPGQGGRQYF